The subject of this entry is one T cell receptor (beta chain). Its antigen is as yet unknown. This record comes from a study of identical twins. Template switching (which added a universal primer site) was used, and cDNA carried unique molecular identifiers. One entry per CDR3 protein, called by TCRdb with MiXCR from the 5' RACE reads. Of under 300,000 distinct CDR3 sequences listed, around 15% are singletons. Germline values: CDR1 SGHVS, CDR2 FQNEAQ. The J segment lost 2 bases and the V segment lost 2 bases, leaving 6 bases of the junction unmatched. The CDR3 spans 16 residues. Broader study findings: Low generation-probability sequences were in excess among twin-shared out-of-frame alpha sequences. A partial confounding effect on zero-insertion analyses could come from invariant MAIT and iNKT cells.

The TCR originated in a woman between 18 and 29 years old in good health. The V call is TRBV7-8, the J call TRBJ2-5; 9 nucleotides match TRBD2. Sequenced: memory (CD45RO+) T cells sorted from blood. CDR3 in amino acids: CASSLSGGGGQETQYF. DNA for the CDR3: TGTGCCAGCAGCTTAAGTGGCGGGGGGGGACAAGAGACCCAGTACTTC. The variable domain in full, completed from reference TRBV7-8 and TRBJ2-5, reads GAGVSQSPRYKVAKRGQDVALRCDPISGHVSLFWYQQALGQGPEFLTYFQNEAQLDKSGLPSDRFFAERPEGSVSTLKIQRTQQEDSAVYLCASSLSGGGGQETQYFGPGTRLLVL.